This T cell receptor (beta chain) is drawn from a study of cytomegalovirus exposure and HLA in healthy donors. In the PCR, 60 Vbeta and 13 Jbeta primers were used. Authors' data handling: It was a later analysis that counted about 80 million unique TCR beta chains, of which some 9.9 million were shared. Generated by immunoSEQ multiplex PCR, the TCRdb table keeps only in-frame clones and is missing some. The D gene and trimming were derived from the DNA, and the V and J assignments and clone size from that table. The specimen's table records about 150,000 clones. General study results and limits: Some V segments, including TRBV6-2 and TRBV6-3, were excluded as indistinguishable. Listed as cytomegalovirus-associated were 150 or so TCR beta chains. Immune exposure data for these donors was limited to CMV serostatus.

There are 15 residues in the CDR3. Germline loops: CDR1 GTSNPN, CDR2 SVGIG (reference sequence). Trimming removed 1 base at V and 4 bases at J, with 14 bases between. Points on this clone: Its antigen is still unknown.

This receptor was obtained from a woman aged 45-60 years in good health and CMV-seronegative. The sequenced material came from PBMCs. This chain joins TRBV30 and TRBJ1-5; D is unclear. CDR3 DNA sequence: TGTGCCTGGAGTGCTCAAGCTACTTTGAATCAGCCCCAGCATTTT. This sequence encodes CAWSAQATLNQPQHF. Full variable domain (rest looked up from reference TRBV30 and TRBJ1-5): SQTIHQWPATLVQPVGSPLSLECTVEGTSNPNLYWYRQAAGRGLQLLFYSVGIGQISSEVPQNLSASRPQDRQFILSSKKLLLSDSGFYLCAWSAQATLNQPQHFGDGTRLSIL.